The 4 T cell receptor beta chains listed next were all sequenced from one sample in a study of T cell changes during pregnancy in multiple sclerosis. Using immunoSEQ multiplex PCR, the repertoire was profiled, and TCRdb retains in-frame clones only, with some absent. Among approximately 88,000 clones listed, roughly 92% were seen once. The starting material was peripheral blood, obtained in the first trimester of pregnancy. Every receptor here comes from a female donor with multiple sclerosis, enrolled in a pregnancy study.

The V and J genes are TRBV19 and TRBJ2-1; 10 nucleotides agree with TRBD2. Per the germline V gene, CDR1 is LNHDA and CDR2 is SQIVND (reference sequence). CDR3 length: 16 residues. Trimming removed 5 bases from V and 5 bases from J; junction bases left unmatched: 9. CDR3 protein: CASSLLGLAANNEQFF. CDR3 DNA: TGTGCCAGTAGTCTCCTTGGACTAGCGGCCAACAATGAGCAGTTCTTC.

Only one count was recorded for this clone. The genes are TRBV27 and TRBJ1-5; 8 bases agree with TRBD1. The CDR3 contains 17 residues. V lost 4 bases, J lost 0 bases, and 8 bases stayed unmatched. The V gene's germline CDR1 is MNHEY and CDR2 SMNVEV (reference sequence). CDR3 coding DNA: TGTGCCAGCAGTTCCCGGACAGGGAGTCATAGCAATCAGCCCCAGCATTTT. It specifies CASSSRTGSHSNQPQHF.

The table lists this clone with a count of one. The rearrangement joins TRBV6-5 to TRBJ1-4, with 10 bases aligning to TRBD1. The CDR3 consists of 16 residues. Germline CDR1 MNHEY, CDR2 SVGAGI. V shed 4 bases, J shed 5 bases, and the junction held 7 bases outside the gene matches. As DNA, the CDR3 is TGTGCCAGCAGTTTCCTACCGGGACAGGGGAATGAAAAACTGTTTTTT. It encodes CASSFLPGQGNEKLFF.

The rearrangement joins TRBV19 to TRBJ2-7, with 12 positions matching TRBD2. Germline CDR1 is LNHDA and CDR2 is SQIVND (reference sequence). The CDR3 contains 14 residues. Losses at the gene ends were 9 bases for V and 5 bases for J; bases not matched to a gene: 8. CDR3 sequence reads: CASTGLAGIHEQYF. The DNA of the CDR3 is TGTGCCAGCACAGGACTAGCGGGAATCCACGAGCAGTACTTC.